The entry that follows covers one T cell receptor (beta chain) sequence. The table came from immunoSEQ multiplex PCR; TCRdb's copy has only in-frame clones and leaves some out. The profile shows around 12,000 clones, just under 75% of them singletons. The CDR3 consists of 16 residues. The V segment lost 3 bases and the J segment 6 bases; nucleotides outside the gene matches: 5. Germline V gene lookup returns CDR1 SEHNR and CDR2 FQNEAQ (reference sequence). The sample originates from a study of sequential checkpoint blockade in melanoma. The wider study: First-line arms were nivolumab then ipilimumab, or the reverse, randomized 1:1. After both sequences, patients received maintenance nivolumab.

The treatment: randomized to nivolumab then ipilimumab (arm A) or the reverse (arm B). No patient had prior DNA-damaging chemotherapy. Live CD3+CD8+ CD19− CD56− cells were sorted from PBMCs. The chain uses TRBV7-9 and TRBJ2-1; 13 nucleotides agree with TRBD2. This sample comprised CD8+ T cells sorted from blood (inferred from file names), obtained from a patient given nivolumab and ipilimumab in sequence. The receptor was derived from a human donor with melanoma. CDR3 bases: TGTGCCAGCAGCTTCCGGACTAGCGGGAGCGGCAATGAGCAGTTCTTC. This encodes CASSFRTSGSGNEQFF. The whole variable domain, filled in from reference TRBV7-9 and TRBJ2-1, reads DTGVSQNPRHKITKRGQNVTFRCDPISEHNRLYWYRQTLGQGPEFLTYFQNEAQLEKSRLLSDRFSAERPKGSFSTLEIQRTEQGDSAMYLCASSFRTSGSGNEQFFGPGTRLTVL.